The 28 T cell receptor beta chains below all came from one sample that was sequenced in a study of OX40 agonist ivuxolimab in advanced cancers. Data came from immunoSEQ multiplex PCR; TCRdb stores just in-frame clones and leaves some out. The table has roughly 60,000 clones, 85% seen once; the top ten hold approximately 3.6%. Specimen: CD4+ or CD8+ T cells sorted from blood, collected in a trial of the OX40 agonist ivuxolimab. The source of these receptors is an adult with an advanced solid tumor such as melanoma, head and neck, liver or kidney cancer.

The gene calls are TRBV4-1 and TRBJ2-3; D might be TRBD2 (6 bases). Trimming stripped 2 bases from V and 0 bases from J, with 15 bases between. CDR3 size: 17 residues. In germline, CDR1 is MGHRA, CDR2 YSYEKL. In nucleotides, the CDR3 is TGCGCCAGCAGCCAAAGTGGCACCGGGACTAGCACAGATACGCAGTATTTT. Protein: CASSQSGTGTSTDTQYF.

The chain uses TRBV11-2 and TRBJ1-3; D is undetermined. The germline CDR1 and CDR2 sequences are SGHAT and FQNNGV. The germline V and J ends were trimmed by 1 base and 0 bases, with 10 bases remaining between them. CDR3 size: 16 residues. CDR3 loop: CASSLVTGSSGNTIYF. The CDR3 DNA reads TGTGCCAGCAGCTTAGTCACCGGTAGCTCTGGAAACACCATATATTTT.

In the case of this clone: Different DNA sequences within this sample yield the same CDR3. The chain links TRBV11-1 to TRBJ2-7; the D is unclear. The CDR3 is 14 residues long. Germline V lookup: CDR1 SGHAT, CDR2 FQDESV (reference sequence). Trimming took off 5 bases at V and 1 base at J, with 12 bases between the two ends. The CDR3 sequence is CASSPSQSSYEQYF. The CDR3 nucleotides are TGTGCCAGCAGCCCTTCCCAAAGTTCCTACGAGCAGTACTTC.

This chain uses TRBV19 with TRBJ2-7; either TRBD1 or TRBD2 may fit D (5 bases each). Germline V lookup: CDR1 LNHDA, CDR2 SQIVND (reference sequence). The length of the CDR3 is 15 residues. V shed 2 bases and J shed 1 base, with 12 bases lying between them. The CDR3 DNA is TGTGCCAGTAGTATAAGGCAGGGACCATCCTACGAGCAGTACTTC. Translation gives CASSIRQGPSYEQYF. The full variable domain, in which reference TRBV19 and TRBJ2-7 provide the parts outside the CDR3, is DGGITQSPKYLFRKEGQNVTLSCEQNLNHDAMYWYRQDPGQGLRLIYYSQIVNDFQKGDIAEGYSVSREKKESFPLTVTSAQKNPTAFYLCASSIRQGPSYEQYFGPGTRLTVT.

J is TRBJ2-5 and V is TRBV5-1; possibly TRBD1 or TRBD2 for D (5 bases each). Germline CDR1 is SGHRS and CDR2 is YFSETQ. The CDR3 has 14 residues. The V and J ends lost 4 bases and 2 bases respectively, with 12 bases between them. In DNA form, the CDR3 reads TGCGCCAGCAGCCCGGGACCTTCACAAGAGACCCAGTACTTC. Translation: CASSPGPSQETQYF.

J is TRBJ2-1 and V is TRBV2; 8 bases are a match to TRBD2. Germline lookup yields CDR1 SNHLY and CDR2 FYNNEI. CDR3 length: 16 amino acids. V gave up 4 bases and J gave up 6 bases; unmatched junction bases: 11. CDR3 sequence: CASSGLSGSFPNEQFF. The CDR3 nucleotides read TGTGCCAGCAGTGGACTCAGCGGGAGCTTCCCCAATGAGCAGTTCTTC.

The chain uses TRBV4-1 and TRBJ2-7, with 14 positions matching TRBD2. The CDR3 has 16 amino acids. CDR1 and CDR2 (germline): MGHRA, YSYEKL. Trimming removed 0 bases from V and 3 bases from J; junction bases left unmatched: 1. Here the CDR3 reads CASSQDGLAGGYEQYF. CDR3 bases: TGCGCCAGCAGCCAAGATGGACTAGCGGGAGGCTACGAGCAGTACTTC.

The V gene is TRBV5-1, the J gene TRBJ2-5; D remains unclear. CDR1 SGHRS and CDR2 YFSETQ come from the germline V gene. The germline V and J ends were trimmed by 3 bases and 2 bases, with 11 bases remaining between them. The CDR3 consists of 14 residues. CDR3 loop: CASSSTTAQETQYF. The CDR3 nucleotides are TGCGCCAGCAGCTCCACGACGGCGCAAGAGACCCAGTACTTC.

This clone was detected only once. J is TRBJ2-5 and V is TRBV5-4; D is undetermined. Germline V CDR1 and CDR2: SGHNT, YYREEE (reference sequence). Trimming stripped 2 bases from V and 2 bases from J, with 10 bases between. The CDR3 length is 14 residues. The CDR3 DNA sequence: TGTGCCAGCAGCTTAGAACAGCTACAAGAGACCCAGTACTTC. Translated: CASSLEQLQETQYF.

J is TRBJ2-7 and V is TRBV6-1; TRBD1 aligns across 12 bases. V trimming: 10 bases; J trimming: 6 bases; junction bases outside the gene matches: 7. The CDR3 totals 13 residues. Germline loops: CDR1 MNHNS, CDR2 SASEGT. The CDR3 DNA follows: TGTGCCACTTCCGGGACAGGGGGCTTCGAGCAGTACTTC. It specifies CATSGTGGFEQYF.

As DNA, the CDR3 is TGTGCCAGCAGCGCTGGACTAGCGGGGACTTACGAGCAGTACTTC. Residues: CASSAGLAGTYEQYF. The chain uses TRBV2 and TRBJ2-7; TRBD2 matches at 12 bases. Trimming took 6 bases from V and 4 from J; bases not matched to a gene: 7. This CDR3 is 15 amino acids long. Germline V gene sequence: CDR1 SNHLY, CDR2 FYNNEI. Drawing the rest from reference TRBV2 and TRBJ2-7, the complete variable domain is EPEVTQTPSHQVTQMGQEVILRCVPISNHLYFYWYRQILGQKVEFLVSFYNNEISEKSEIFDDQFSVERPDGSNFTLKIRSTKLEDSAMYFCASSAGLAGTYEQYFGPGTRLTVT.

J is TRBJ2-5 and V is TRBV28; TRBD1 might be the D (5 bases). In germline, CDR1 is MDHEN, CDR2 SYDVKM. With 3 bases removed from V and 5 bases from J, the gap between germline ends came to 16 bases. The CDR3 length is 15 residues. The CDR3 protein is CASSFGVVGLETQYF. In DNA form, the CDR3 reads TGTGCCAGCAGTTTTGGAGTCGTGGGGCTTGAGACCCAGTACTTC.

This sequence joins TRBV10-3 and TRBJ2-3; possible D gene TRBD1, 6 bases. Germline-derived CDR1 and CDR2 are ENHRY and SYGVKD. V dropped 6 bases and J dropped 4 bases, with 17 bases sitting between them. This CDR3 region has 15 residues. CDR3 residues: CAIRATNRVADTQYF. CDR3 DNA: TGTGCCATCAGAGCGACCAACAGGGTAGCAGATACGCAGTATTTT.

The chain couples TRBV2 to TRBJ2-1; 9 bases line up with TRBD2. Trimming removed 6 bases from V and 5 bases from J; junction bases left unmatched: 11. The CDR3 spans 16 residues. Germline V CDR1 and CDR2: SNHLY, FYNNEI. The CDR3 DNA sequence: TGTGCCAGCAGCCTCTGGGGCGGGGGGGCGGACAATGAGCAGTTCTTC. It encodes CASSLWGGGADNEQFF.

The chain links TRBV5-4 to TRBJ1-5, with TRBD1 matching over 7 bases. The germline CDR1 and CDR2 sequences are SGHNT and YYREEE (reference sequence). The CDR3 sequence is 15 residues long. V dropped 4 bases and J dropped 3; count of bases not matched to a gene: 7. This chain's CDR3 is CASSKGTEPNQPQHF. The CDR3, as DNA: TGTGCCAGCAGCAAGGGGACAGAACCCAATCAGCCCCAGCATTTT.

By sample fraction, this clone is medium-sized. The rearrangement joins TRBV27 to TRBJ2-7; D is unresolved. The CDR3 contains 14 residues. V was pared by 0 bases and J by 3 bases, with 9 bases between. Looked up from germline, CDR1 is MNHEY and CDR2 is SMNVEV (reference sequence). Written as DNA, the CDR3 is TGTGCCAGCAGTTTATCGCTGGGCCACTACGAGCAGTACTTC. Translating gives CASSLSLGHYEQYF.

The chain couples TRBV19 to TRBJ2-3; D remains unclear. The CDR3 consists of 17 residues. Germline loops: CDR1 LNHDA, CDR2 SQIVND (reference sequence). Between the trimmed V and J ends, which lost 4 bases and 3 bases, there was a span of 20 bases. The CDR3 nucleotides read TGTGCCAGTAGTAACTTCAACGGGCCCCTAGGAACAGATACGCAGTATTTT. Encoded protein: CASSNFNGPLGTDTQYF.

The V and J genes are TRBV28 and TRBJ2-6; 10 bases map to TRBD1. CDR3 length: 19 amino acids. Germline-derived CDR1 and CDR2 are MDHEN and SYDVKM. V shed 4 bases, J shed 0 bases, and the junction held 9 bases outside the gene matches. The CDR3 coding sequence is TGTGCCAGCAGTTCGGGTGGGGGACAGGGGTTCTCTGGGGCCAACGTCCTGACTTTC. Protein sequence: CASSSGGGQGFSGANVLTF.

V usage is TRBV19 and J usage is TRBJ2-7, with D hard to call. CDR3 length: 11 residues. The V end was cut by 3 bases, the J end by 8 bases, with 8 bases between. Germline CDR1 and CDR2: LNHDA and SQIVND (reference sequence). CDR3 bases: TGTGCCAGTAGTATCGAAGGGAAGCAGTACTTC. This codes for CASSIEGKQYF.

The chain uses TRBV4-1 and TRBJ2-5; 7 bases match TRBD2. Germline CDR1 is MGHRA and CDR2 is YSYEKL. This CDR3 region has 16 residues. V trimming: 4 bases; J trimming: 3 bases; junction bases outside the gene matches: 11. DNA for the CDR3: TGCGCCAGCAGCCTGGCTAGCGGTGTCTTCAAAGAGACCCAGTACTTC. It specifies CASSLASGVFKETQYF.

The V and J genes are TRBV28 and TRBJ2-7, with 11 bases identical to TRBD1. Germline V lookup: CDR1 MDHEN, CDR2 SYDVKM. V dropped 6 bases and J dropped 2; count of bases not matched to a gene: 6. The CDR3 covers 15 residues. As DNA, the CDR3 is TGTGCCAGCAGCCCACCGGGACAGGGGGCCTACGAGCAGTACTTC. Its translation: CASSPPGQGAYEQYF. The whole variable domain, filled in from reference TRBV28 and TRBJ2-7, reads DVKVTQSSRYLVKRTGEKVFLECVQDMDHENMFWYRQDPGLGLRLIYFSYDVKMKEKGDIPEGYSVSREKKERFSLILESASTNQTSMYLCASSPPGQGAYEQYFGPGTRLTVT.

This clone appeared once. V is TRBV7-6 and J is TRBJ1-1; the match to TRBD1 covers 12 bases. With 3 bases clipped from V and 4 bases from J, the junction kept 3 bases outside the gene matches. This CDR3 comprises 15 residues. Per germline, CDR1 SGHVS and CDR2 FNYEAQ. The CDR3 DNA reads TGTGCCAGCAGCTTGGGACAGGGGGCGCGCACTGAAGCTTTCTTT. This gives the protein CASSLGQGARTEAFF.

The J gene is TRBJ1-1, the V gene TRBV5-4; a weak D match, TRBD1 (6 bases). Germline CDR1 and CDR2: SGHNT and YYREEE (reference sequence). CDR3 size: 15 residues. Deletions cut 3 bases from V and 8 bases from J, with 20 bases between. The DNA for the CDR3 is TGTGCCAGCAGCTCCATCGTGGGGGGGGCCGACGAAGCTTTCTTT. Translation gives CASSSIVGGADEAFF.

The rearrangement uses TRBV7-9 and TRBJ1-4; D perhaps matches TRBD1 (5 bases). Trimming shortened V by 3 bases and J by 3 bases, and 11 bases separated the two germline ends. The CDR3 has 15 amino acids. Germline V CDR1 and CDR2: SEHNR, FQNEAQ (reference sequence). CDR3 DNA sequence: TGTGCCAGCAGCTTTCCGACAGTCTCTAATGAAAAACTGTTTTTT. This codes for CASSFPTVSNEKLFF. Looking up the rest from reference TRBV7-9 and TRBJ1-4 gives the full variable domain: DTGVSQNPRHKITKRGQNVTFRCDPISEHNRLYWYRQTLGQGPEFLTYFQNEAQLEKSRLLSDRFSAERPKGSFSTLEIQRTEQGDSAMYLCASSFPTVSNEKLFFGSGTQLSVL.

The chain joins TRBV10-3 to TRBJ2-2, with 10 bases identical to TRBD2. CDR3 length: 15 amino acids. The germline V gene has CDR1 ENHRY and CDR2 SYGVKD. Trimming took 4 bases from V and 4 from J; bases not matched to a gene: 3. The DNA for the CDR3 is TGTGCCATCAGTGGGACTAGCGGAGTCACCGGGGAGCTGTTTTTT. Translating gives CAISGTSGVTGELFF.

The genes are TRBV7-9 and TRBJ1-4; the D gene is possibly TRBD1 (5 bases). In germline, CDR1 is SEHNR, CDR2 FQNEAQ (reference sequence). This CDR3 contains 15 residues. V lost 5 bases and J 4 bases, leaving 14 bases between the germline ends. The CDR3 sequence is CASSIGQWGNEKLFF. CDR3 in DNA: TGTGCCAGCAGCATAGGACAATGGGGTAATGAAAAACTGTTTTTT.

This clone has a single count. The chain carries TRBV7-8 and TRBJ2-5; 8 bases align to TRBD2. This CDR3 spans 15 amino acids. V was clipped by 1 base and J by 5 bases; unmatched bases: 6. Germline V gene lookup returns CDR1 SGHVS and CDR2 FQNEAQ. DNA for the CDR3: TGTGCCAGCAGCTTAGGTCGGGGGGGCTGGGAGACCCAGTACTTC. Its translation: CASSLGRGGWETQYF. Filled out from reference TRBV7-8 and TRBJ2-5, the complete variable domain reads GAGVSQSPRYKVAKRGQDVALRCDPISGHVSLFWYQQALGQGPEFLTYFQNEAQLDKSGLPSDRFFAERPEGSVSTLKIQRTQQEDSAVYLCASSLGRGGWETQYFGPGTRLLVL.

CDR3: CASSEMFSGNTIYF. The DNA of the CDR3 is TGTGCCAGCAGTGAAATGTTTTCTGGAAACACCATATATTTT. V and J are TRBV2 and TRBJ1-3; D is uncertain. CDR1 SNHLY and CDR2 FYNNEI come from the germline V gene. V was shortened by 2 bases and J by 1 base, with 6 bases between the two germline ends. CDR3 length: 14 residues.